The 21 T cell receptor beta chains in this list originate from one sample, sequenced in a study of neurological immune-mediated disorders. One entry per CDR3 protein results from TCRdb running MiXCR on the 5' RACE reads. This table has about 60,000 distinct CDR3 sequences, 3.6% appearing once. Source material: PBMCs. The receptors originated from a man aged 25 to 45 with multiple sclerosis.

This clonotype showed up many times. The chain combines TRBV5-1 with TRBJ2-2; D gene uncertain. The CDR3 sequence is 12 residues long. Germline V gene sequence: CDR1 SGHRS, CDR2 YFSETQ. Trimming removed 4 bases at V and 0 bases at J, with 1 base between. The CDR3 is CASSANTGELFF. For the CDR3, the DNA is TGCGCCAGCAGCGCGAACACCGGGGAGCTGTTTTTT.

This clonotype occurred many times. This chain links TRBV5-1 with TRBJ1-4; D is unclear. V was cut by 2 bases and J by 6 bases, with 8 bases left in between. This CDR3 contains 13 residues. Germline CDR1 reads SGHRS; CDR2 reads YFSETQ. The CDR3 reads CASSFGVDEKLFF. CDR3 in DNA: TGCGCCAGCAGCTTTGGAGTTGATGAAAAACTGTTTTTT.

At least ten counts were recorded for this clonotype. The chain uses TRBV25-1 and TRBJ2-1; 8 positions match TRBD2. CDR3 length equals 14 residues. V was pared by 5 bases and J by 8 bases, with 8 bases of the junction left unmatched. Germline lookup yields CDR1 MGHDK and CDR2 SYGVNS. The CDR3 spells CASSLTGGPDEQFF. As DNA, the CDR3 is TGTGCCAGCAGTCTCACGGGGGGGCCCGATGAGCAGTTCTTC. The variable domain in full, with the rest retrieved from reference TRBV25-1 and TRBJ2-1, is EADIYQTPRYLVIGTGKKITLECSQTMGHDKMYWYQQDPGMELHLIHYSYGVNSTEKGDLSSESTVSRIRTEHFPLTLESARPSHTSQYLCASSLTGGPDEQFFGPGTRLTVL.

This clonotype has at least ten counts. The rearrangement uses TRBV29-1 and TRBJ2-5; TRBD2 matches at 7 bases. The CDR3 is 18 amino acids. The germline V gene encodes CDR1 SQVTM and CDR2 ANQGSEA. V shed 0 bases and J 2 bases; nucleotides not matched to a gene: 15. This chain's CDR3 is CSVEDRGLVKKRQETQYF. In DNA form, the CDR3 reads TGCAGCGTTGAAGATCGTGGACTAGTCAAGAAACGGCAAGAGACCCAGTACTTC.

There are a few counts of this clonotype. The chain employs TRBV7-3 and TRBJ2-3; TRBD2 aligns across 7 bases. V dropped 1 base and J dropped 4; count of bases not matched to a gene: 11. Germline-derived CDR1 and CDR2 are SGHTA and FQGTGA. The CDR3 extends over 17 amino acids. The CDR3 is CASSLRERELEADTQYF. The CDR3 DNA reads as TGTGCCAGCAGCTTAAGGGAGCGGGAATTGGAAGCAGATACGCAGTATTTT. The full variable domain, with the rest looked up from reference TRBV7-3 and TRBJ2-3, is GAGVSQTPSNKVTEKGKYVELRCDPISGHTALYWYRQSLGQGPEFLIYFQGTGAADDSGLPNDRFFAVRPEGSVSTLKIQRTERGDSAVYLCASSLRERELEADTQYFGPGTRLTVL.

This clonotype came up many times. The V gene is TRBV5-1, the J gene TRBJ2-1, with a tentative D call TRBD1 (5 bases). The CDR3 is 14 residues long. V lost 0 bases, J lost 10 bases, and 14 bases lay in between. CDR1 is SGHRS, CDR2 YFSETQ, per germline. Here the CDR3 DNA reads TGCGCCAGCAGCTTGGGGACACCACCCGACGAGCAGTTCTTC. Translating gives CASSLGTPPDEQFF.

This clonotype came up many times. This chain uses TRBV7-2 with TRBJ2-7; 8 bases line up with TRBD2. The germline CDR1 and CDR2 sequences are SGHTA and FQGNSA. The CDR3 length is 16 residues. The V segment lost 6 bases and the J segment 7 bases; nucleotides outside the gene matches: 17. CDR3 DNA sequence: TGTGCCAGCAGATTTGATTTTTCAGCGGGGGAGGGGGAGCAGTACTTC. Protein product: CASRFDFSAGEGEQYF.

This clonotype was counted many times. V is TRBV7-9 and J is TRBJ1-2; D is unclear. The V gene's germline CDR1 is SEHNR and CDR2 FQNEAQ (reference sequence). This CDR3 has 14 amino acids. The ends were cut back, 5 bases at V and 6 bases at J, with 16 bases in the middle. The CDR3 sequence is CASSSWRDSDGYTF. The CDR3 coding sequence is TGTGCCAGCAGCAGTTGGAGGGATTCAGATGGCTACACCTTC. The complete variable domain, with remaining parts taken from reference TRBV7-9 and TRBJ1-2, reads DTGVSQNPRHKITKRGQNVTFRCDPISEHNRLYWYRQTLGQGPEFLTYFQNEAQLEKSRLLSDRFSAERPKGSFSTLEIQRTEQGDSAMYLCASSSWRDSDGYTFGSGTRLTVV.

This clonotype appeared many times. The chain is built from TRBV7-3 and TRBJ2-3, with 7 bases fitting TRBD1. The trim removed 5 bases at V and 0 bases at J, leaving 5 bases unmatched. Germline lookup yields CDR1 SGHTA and CDR2 FQGTGA. The CDR3 runs 15 residues. CDR3 loop: CASSPRGRSTDTQYF. The CDR3 DNA is TGTGCCAGCAGCCCTAGGGGGCGGAGCACAGATACGCAGTATTTT.

V and J are TRBV18 and TRBJ2-3; the D is unclear. The length of the CDR3 is 15 residues. The germline gives CDR1 KGHSH, CDR2 LQKENI. The V and J ends lost 6 bases and 0 bases respectively, with 13 bases between them. Here the CDR3 DNA reads TGTGCCAGCTCGCCCACTCTCTCTAGCACAGATACGCAGTATTTT. This gives the protein CASSPTLSSTDTQYF. The full variable domain, with the rest looked up from reference TRBV18 and TRBJ2-3, is NAGVMQNPRHLVRRRGQEARLRCSPMKGHSHVYWYRQLPEEGLKFMVYLQKENIIDESGMPKERFSAEFPKEGPSILRIQQVVRGDSAAYFCASSPTLSSTDTQYFGPGTRLTVL.

The chain employs TRBV29-1 and TRBJ2-1; 9 bases map to TRBD2. Trimming took 4 bases from V and 8 from J; bases not matched to a gene: 12. The CDR3 extends over 15 amino acids. Germline V lookup: CDR1 SQVTM, CDR2 ANQGSEA. The CDR3 reads CSVVPAGGRTDEQFF. The CDR3 region has the DNA TGCAGCGTTGTTCCCGCGGGAGGGCGAACGGATGAGCAGTTCTTC.

This clonotype has at least ten counts. The chain carries TRBV7-2 and TRBJ1-5, with no clear D. Trimming pared 4 bases from V and 0 bases from J, leaving 13 bases between. The CDR3 length is 16 residues. Germline loops: CDR1 SGHTA, CDR2 FQGNSA. CDR3 sequence (DNA): TGTGCCAGCAGCTCCACGGCCCCTTATAGCAATCAGCCCCAGCATTTT. This codes for CASSSTAPYSNQPQHF. The complete variable domain, with remaining parts taken from reference TRBV7-2 and TRBJ1-5, reads GAGVSQSPSNKVTEKGKDVELRCDPISGHTALYWYRQSLGQGLEFLIYFQGNSAPDKSGLPSDRFSAERTGGSVSTLTIQRTQQEDSAVYLCASSSTAPYSNQPQHFGDGTRLSIL.

This clonotype was observed a few times. This could be a read error, since a much larger clone is one nucleotide away. The chain joins TRBV28 to TRBJ2-7; D is ambiguous. Germline lookup yields CDR1 MDHEN and CDR2 SYDVKM. This CDR3 spans 12 amino acids. V was trimmed by 4 bases and J by 6 bases, leaving 10 bases between them. CDR3 amino acids: CASSSTATEQYF. In DNA form, the CDR3 reads TGTGCCAGCAGTTCCACCGCCACCGAGCAGTACTTC.

The table lists this clonotype with many counts. The chain employs TRBV10-3 and TRBJ1-2; no firm D call. The CDR3 contains 16 residues. Between the trimmed V and J ends, which lost 0 bases and 5 bases, there was a span of 16 bases. Germline V gives CDR1 ENHRY, CDR2 SYGVKD. CDR3 in DNA: TGTGCCATCAGTGAGTCCAGTAGGCCGATCAGATATGGCTACACCTTC. Translation: CAISESSRPIRYGYTF.

This clonotype has a count of ten or more. This chain connects TRBV5-5 to TRBJ2-1; D is possibly TRBD2 (5 bases). CDR1 is SGHKS and CDR2 is YYEKEE in the germline V gene (reference sequence). The CDR3 is 15 residues long. The V end was cut by 0 bases, the J end by 4 bases, with 11 bases between. This CDR3 is CASSLDTGSYNEQFF. The CDR3 DNA sequence: TGTGCCAGCAGCTTGGATACGGGGTCTTACAATGAGCAGTTCTTC.

This clonotype has ten or more counts. The V call is TRBV7-6, the J call TRBJ2-4; 11 positions agree with TRBD1. Germline V lookup: CDR1 SGHVS, CDR2 FNYEAQ. J lost 6 bases, V lost 4 bases, and 14 bases had no gene match. The length of the CDR3 is 18 residues. The CDR3 is CASSSSPTRDRGTNIQYF. As DNA, the CDR3 is TGTGCCAGCAGCTCAAGCCCAACCCGGGACAGGGGGACAAACATTCAGTACTTC.

This clonotype was picked up many times. The J gene is TRBJ1-1, the V gene TRBV7-9, with D perhaps matching TRBD1 (6 bases). The V end was cut by 4 bases, the J end by 0 bases, with 12 bases between. The CDR3 loop spans 15 amino acids. Germline assignment: CDR1 SEHNR and CDR2 FQNEAQ (reference sequence). For the CDR3, the DNA is TGTGCCAGCAGCTCCCGGGGGGGCATGAACACTGAAGCTTTCTTT. It codes for CASSSRGGMNTEAFF.

This clonotype was picked up many times. The V call is TRBV20-1, the J call TRBJ2-7; possibly TRBD1 or TRBD2 for D (5 bases each). CDR1 and CDR2 (germline): DFQATT, SNEGSKA (reference sequence). Trimming cost V 6 bases and J 6 bases, with 21 bases left between them. The CDR3 contains 14 residues. The CDR3 DNA is TGCAGTGCCAACACATGGGGACGATCGAGCGAGCAGTACTTC. Translation gives CSANTWGRSSEQYF.

The genes are TRBV7-3 and TRBJ1-1; unclear D gene. In germline, CDR1 is SGHTA, CDR2 FQGTGA. The CDR3 is 13 amino acids. With 6 bases removed from V and 1 base from J, the gap between germline ends came to 9 bases. CDR3 residues: CASSYGKNTEAFF. The CDR3 DNA is TGTGCCAGCAGTTATGGAAAGAACACTGAAGCTTTCTTT.

This clonotype was recorded many times. The rearrangement uses TRBV5-5 and TRBJ2-1, with 8 bases matching TRBD1. The CDR3 totals 15 residues. Germline V gene data show CDR1 as SGHKS and CDR2 as YYEKEE (reference sequence). V gave up 3 bases and J gave up 6 bases; unmatched junction bases: 8. Here the CDR3 reads CASSWTGTGINEQFF. CDR3 nucleotides: TGTGCCAGCAGCTGGACCGGGACAGGCATCAATGAGCAGTTCTTC.

This clonotype was counted at least ten times. V and J are TRBV5-5 and TRBJ2-7, with no clear D. V was clipped by 0 bases and J by 1 base, with 11 bases between them. Germline V gene data show CDR1 as SGHKS and CDR2 as YYEKEE (reference sequence). The CDR3 consists of 15 residues. CDR3 bases: TGTGCCAGCAGCTTGGTACGGCACCTGTCCTACGAGCAGTACTTC. Amino acid sequence: CASSLVRHLSYEQYF.